This TCR beta chain originates from a study of vaccination and CD4 T cells after COVID-19. Sequencing of DNA taken from cultured CD4+ T cells relied on the Oncomine TCR Beta short-read assay. One entry per CDR3 protein, called by TCRdb with MiXCR from the PCR reads. The repertoire has approximately 12,000 distinct CDR3 sequences, 25% to 40% of them found once; the top ten carry roughly 12%. As to this clonotype: Antigen: not known.

V dropped 4 bases and J dropped 0; count of bases not matched to a gene: 11. From germline, CDR1 is DFQATT and CDR2 SNEGSKA (reference sequence). The length of the CDR3 is 16 residues. The treatment denotes: roughly 11-day PBMC culture with coronavirus spike peptide pools or control peptides (ViraFEST assay). The chain uses TRBV20-1 and TRBJ1-1, with TRBD1 matching 7 bases. This sequence was found in a human donor who had recovered from COVID-19. The sequencing here drew on CD4+ T cells from blood, cultured in vitro, taken after SARS-CoV-2 vaccination. This CDR3 is CSAIRTRQGLNTEAFF. CDR3 in DNA: TGCAGTGCTATTCGTACTCGACAGGGATTGAACACTGAAGCTTTCTTT.